This is a list of T cell receptor beta chains from one sample in a study of blood T cell repertoires in COVID-19. The protocol was immunoSEQ multiplex PCR, while the TCRdb copy is restricted to in-frame clones and leaves out a portion. This repertoire shows about 46,000 clones, around four fifths found once; its top ten account for 6.5% to 8.5%. The sample comprised peripheral blood. The receptors originated from a man aged 55 to 70 with active COVID-19. Each CDR3 is given with its conserved first and last residue. Fields, in order: CDR3 protein, CDR3 DNA, V gene, J gene, clone size, D gene. A D gene is named only where the DNA matches it firmly. Size values are once, few and many counts, or a class for expanded clones, and some rows have none.

CDR3aa: CASSEARQAYYEQYF
CDR3nt: TGTGCCAGCAGTGAAGCCAGGCAGGCCTACTACGAGCAGTACTTC
v_gene: TRBV2
j_gene: TRBJ2-7
abundance: -
d_gene: -

CDR3aa: CASSSWMLAGGKGTQYF
CDR3nt: TGTGCCAGCAGCTCATGGATGCTAGCGGGAGGGAAGGGTACGCAGTATTTT
v_gene: TRBV5-4
j_gene: TRBJ2-3
abundance: -
d_gene: TRBD2

CDR3aa: CAISQDRGGYTF
CDR3nt: TGTGCCATCAGTCAGGACAGGGGTGGCTACACCTTC
v_gene: TRBV10-3
j_gene: TRBJ1-2
abundance: -
d_gene: TRBD1

CDR3aa: CASSQGRTTGYEQYF
CDR3nt: TGTGCCAGCAGCCAAGGTCGGACGACAGGGTACGAGCAGTACTTC
v_gene: TRBV3-1/TRBV3-2
j_gene: TRBJ2-7
abundance: -
d_gene: TRBD1

CDR3aa: CASSLFAGRPDSPLHF
CDR3nt: TGCGCCAGCAGCTTGTTCGCAGGTCGACCAGATTCACCCCTCCACTTT
v_gene: TRBV5-1
j_gene: TRBJ1-6
abundance: few
d_gene: -

CDR3aa: CASSTLAGVRETQYF
CDR3nt: TGTGCCAGCAGTACCCTAGCGGGAGTTCGAGAGACCCAGTACTTC
v_gene: TRBV28
j_gene: TRBJ2-5
abundance: -
d_gene: TRBD2

CDR3aa: CASSLVPSGGPQETQYF
CDR3nt: TGTGCCAGCAGCTTAGTCCCTAGCGGGGGGCCGCAAGAGACCCAGTACTTC
v_gene: TRBV7-2
j_gene: TRBJ2-5
abundance: -
d_gene: TRBD2

CDR3aa: CASSNRDRGLQETQYF
CDR3nt: TGTGCCAGCAGCAACCGGGACAGGGGCCTCCAAGAGACCCAGTACTTC
v_gene: TRBV7-9
j_gene: TRBJ2-5
abundance: -
d_gene: TRBD1

CDR3aa: CASSLAGDPSGANVLTF
CDR3nt: TGCGCCAGCAGCTTGGCCGGAGACCCCTCTGGGGCCAACGTCCTGACTTTC
v_gene: TRBV5-1
j_gene: TRBJ2-6
abundance: -
d_gene: -

CDR3aa: CATSDSRSSEEPQHF
CDR3nt: TGTGCCACCAGTGATTCGCGGAGCTCTGAGGAGCCCCAGCATTTT
v_gene: TRBV24-1
j_gene: TRBJ1-5
abundance: -
d_gene: -

CDR3aa: CASSKGLGGTDTQYF
CDR3nt: TGTGCCAGCAGCAAAGGACTAGGTGGCACAGATACGCAGTATTTT
v_gene: TRBV7-2
j_gene: TRBJ2-3
abundance: once
d_gene: TRBD2

CDR3aa: CASRRTSGGLTDTQYF
CDR3nt: TGTGCCAGCAGGCGGACTAGCGGGGGCCTCACAGATACGCAGTATTTT
v_gene: TRBV9
j_gene: TRBJ2-3
abundance: -
d_gene: TRBD2

CDR3aa: CASSLVGGTGSPQHF
CDR3nt: TGTGCCAGCAGCTTAGTCGGGGGGACGGGGTCGCCCCAGCATTTT
v_gene: TRBV7-2
j_gene: TRBJ1-5
abundance: -
d_gene: -

CDR3aa: CASSENRDTGQTLHF
CDR3nt: TGTGCCAGCAGTGAAAACCGGGACACGGGTCAGACCCTCCACTTT
v_gene: TRBV6-1
j_gene: TRBJ1-6
abundance: -
d_gene: -

CDR3aa: CASTMDRADYGYTF
CDR3nt: TGTGCCAGCACCATGGACAGGGCGGACTATGGCTACACCTTC
v_gene: TRBV28
j_gene: TRBJ1-2
abundance: -
d_gene: TRBD1

CDR3aa: CASSLRALDSGIYEQYF
CDR3nt: TGTGCCAGCAGCTTACGCGCGCTGGACAGCGGGATATACGAGCAGTACTTC
v_gene: TRBV7-6
j_gene: TRBJ2-7
abundance: once
d_gene: -

CDR3aa: CASSYGSGSSTDTQYF
CDR3nt: TGTGCCAGCAGTTACGGCAGCGGGAGTTCAACAGATACGCAGTATTTT
v_gene: TRBV6-5
j_gene: TRBJ2-3
abundance: -
d_gene: TRBD2

CDR3aa: CASSDVPSGGHNEQFF
CDR3nt: TGTGCCAGCAGTGACGTGCCTAGCGGGGGGCACAATGAGCAGTTCTTC
v_gene: TRBV6-4
j_gene: TRBJ2-1
abundance: -
d_gene: TRBD2

CDR3aa: CASSKVLRNSPLHF
CDR3nt: TGTGCCAGCAGCAAAGTCCTGAGAAATTCACCCCTCCACTTT
v_gene: TRBV21-1
j_gene: TRBJ1-6
abundance: -
d_gene: -

CDR3aa: CASTVQGVAASGNNEQFF
CDR3nt: TGCGCCAGCACAGTTCAGGGAGTAGCGGCTAGCGGGAACAATGAGCAGTTCTTC
v_gene: TRBV4-1
j_gene: TRBJ2-1
abundance: -
d_gene: TRBD2

CDR3aa: CASTLSSPYEQYF
CDR3nt: TGTGCCAGCACCCTTTCCAGTCCCTACGAGCAGTACTTC
v_gene: TRBV28
j_gene: TRBJ2-7
abundance: -
d_gene: -

CDR3aa: CASSYQSGGENTIYF
CDR3nt: TGTGCCAGCAGTTACCAGTCAGGGGGCGAAAACACCATATATTTT
v_gene: TRBV6-2/TRBV6-3
j_gene: TRBJ1-3
abundance: -
d_gene: TRBD1

CDR3aa: CASSLDPGTDGYTF
CDR3nt: TGTGCCAGCAGCTTAGATCCCGGGACAGATGGCTACACCTTC
v_gene: TRBV7-2
j_gene: TRBJ1-2
abundance: few
d_gene: TRBD1

CDR3aa: CASSLIGAGNTEAFF
CDR3nt: TGTGCCAGCAGCTTAATAGGGGCTGGGAACACTGAAGCTTTCTTT
v_gene: TRBV7-3
j_gene: TRBJ1-1
abundance: -
d_gene: -

CDR3aa: CASSDGQRPNSPLHF
CDR3nt: TGCGCCAGCAGTGACGGACAGCGGCCTAATTCACCCCTCCACTTT
v_gene: TRBV10-1
j_gene: TRBJ1-6
abundance: -
d_gene: -

CDR3aa: CASSERLSGAYEQYF
CDR3nt: TGTGCCAGCAGTGAACGTCTTAGCGGAGCCTACGAGCAGTACTTC
v_gene: TRBV2
j_gene: TRBJ2-7
abundance: -
d_gene: -

CDR3aa: CASSYGSDRVRQPQHF
CDR3nt: TGTGCCAGCAGTTACGGCTCCGACAGGGTGAGGCAGCCCCAGCATTTT
v_gene: TRBV6-2/TRBV6-3
j_gene: TRBJ1-5
abundance: -
d_gene: TRBD1

CDR3aa: CASSLAGGKKLFF
CDR3nt: TGTGCCAGCAGCTTAGCAGGGGGTAAAAAACTGTTTTTT
v_gene: TRBV7-6
j_gene: TRBJ1-4
abundance: -
d_gene: -

CDR3aa: CASTTGSYNEQFF
CDR3nt: TGTGCCAGCACTACTGGCTCCTACAATGAGCAGTTCTTC
v_gene: TRBV6-6
j_gene: TRBJ2-1
abundance: -
d_gene: -

CDR3aa: CASSLWTSGSYEQYF
CDR3nt: TGTGCCAGCAGCCTGTGGACTAGCGGGTCCTACGAGCAGTACTTC
v_gene: TRBV9
j_gene: TRBJ2-7
abundance: -
d_gene: TRBD2

CDR3aa: CASSIGTGGLSYEQYF
CDR3nt: TGTGCCAGTAGTATTGGGACAGGGGGCCTCTCCTACGAGCAGTACTTC
v_gene: TRBV19
j_gene: TRBJ2-7
abundance: -
d_gene: TRBD1

CDR3aa: CASSLGQGLTLINF
CDR3nt: TGTGCCAGCAGTTTGGGACAGGGGCTGACCCTTATTAACTTC
v_gene: TRBV28
j_gene: TRBJ2-7
abundance: -
d_gene: TRBD1

CDR3aa: CASSQTRNTEAFF
CDR3nt: TGTGCCAGCAGCCAAACAAGGAACACTGAAGCTTTCTTT
v_gene: TRBV14
j_gene: TRBJ1-1
abundance: -
d_gene: -

CDR3aa: CASSLGPAGEYEQYF
CDR3nt: TGTGCCAGCAGCTTAGGTCCAGCGGGGGAATACGAGCAGTACTTC
v_gene: TRBV7-9
j_gene: TRBJ2-7
abundance: -
d_gene: TRBD2

CDR3aa: CASRVGTGGADTQYF
CDR3nt: TGTGCCAGCAGGGTTGGGACGGGAGGGGCAGATACGCAGTATTTT
v_gene: TRBV7-9
j_gene: TRBJ2-3
abundance: -
d_gene: TRBD2

CDR3aa: CASSPDLGVDTQYF
CDR3nt: TGTGCCAGCAGCCCGGACTTAGGCGTAGATACGCAGTATTTT
v_gene: TRBV7-9
j_gene: TRBJ2-3
abundance: -
d_gene: -

CDR3aa: CAISDGLAGGRETQYF
CDR3nt: TGTGCCATCAGTGATGGACTAGCGGGGGGGCGAGAGACCCAGTACTTC
v_gene: TRBV10-3
j_gene: TRBJ2-5
abundance: -
d_gene: TRBD2

CDR3aa: CASRSGTKNTGELFF
CDR3nt: TGTGCCAGCAGGTCCGGGACAAAGAACACCGGGGAGCTGTTTTTT
v_gene: TRBV2
j_gene: TRBJ2-2
abundance: -
d_gene: -

CDR3aa: CASSPGNLYEQYF
CDR3nt: TGTGCCAGCAGCCCAGGGAACCTCTACGAGCAGTACTTC
v_gene: TRBV11-2
j_gene: TRBJ2-7
abundance: -
d_gene: -

CDR3aa: CASSLGGTNQETQYF
CDR3nt: TGTGCCAGCAGCCTCGGGGGGACCAACCAAGAGACCCAGTACTTC
v_gene: TRBV5-4
j_gene: TRBJ2-5
abundance: -
d_gene: TRBD2

CDR3aa: CASSQGEWSSGSPSYEQYF
CDR3nt: TGTGCCAGCAGCCAAGGAGAGTGGTCTAGCGGGAGCCCCTCCTACGAGCAGTACTTC
v_gene: TRBV3-1/TRBV3-2
j_gene: TRBJ2-7
abundance: -
d_gene: TRBD2

CDR3aa: CATSPGGAGANVLTF
CDR3nt: TGTGCCACCAGTCCCGGTGGGGCCGGGGCCAACGTCCTGACTTTC
v_gene: TRBV24-1
j_gene: TRBJ2-6
abundance: -
d_gene: -

CDR3aa: CAWTMGLAGGLETQYF
CDR3nt: TGTGCCTGGACCATGGGACTAGCGGGGGGGCTAGAGACCCAGTACTTC
v_gene: TRBV30
j_gene: TRBJ2-5
abundance: -
d_gene: TRBD2

CDR3aa: CARSLAGGRDTGELFF
CDR3nt: TGTGCCAGATCGCTAGCGGGGGGGCGCGACACCGGGGAGCTGTTTTTT
v_gene: TRBV7-9
j_gene: TRBJ2-2
abundance: -
d_gene: TRBD2